The rows below give T cell receptor beta chains drawn from one sample of a study of blood T cell repertoires in COVID-19. Sequencing used immunoSEQ multiplex PCR; TCRdb keeps in-frame clones, though not all of them. This sample has under 300,000 clones, with approximately 87% found just once. The sample consisted of peripheral blood. The receptor set was obtained from a man in his fifties or sixties who had recovered from COVID-19. The CDR3 runs from the conserved cysteine through the conserved F or W. A D gene is named only where the DNA matches it firmly. Clone size is shown for a subset of rows, as once, few, many or a class of expanded clone.

CDR3 protein	CDR3 DNA	J gene	CDR3 length	V gene	D gene	clone size
CASSPRTDTNTGELFF	TGTGCCAGTAGTCCCCGGACAGATACGAACACCGGGGAGCTGTTTTTT	TRBJ2-2	16	TRBV19	.	.
CASSSDRFGAQYF	TGTGCCAGCAGTTCTGACAGGTTCGGGGCCCAGTACTTC	TRBJ2-5	13	TRBV12-3/TRBV12-4	.	.
CSARTGVGQPQHF	TGCAGCGCCCGGACAGGGGTGGGCCAGCCCCAGCATTTT	TRBJ1-5	13	TRBV29-1	TRBD1	few
CASSHREGTGAYF	TGTGCCAGCTCACATCGGGAGGGGACAGGGGCGTACTTC	TRBJ2-7	13	TRBV18	TRBD1	few
CASSTTRTVNPYEQYF	TGTGCCAGCAGTACTACCAGGACAGTAAATCCCTACGAGCAGTACTTC	TRBJ2-7	16	TRBV28	.	.
CASSPLRIAGGDEQFF	TGTGCCAGCAGCCCTCTGAGGATAGCGGGGGGGGATGAGCAGTTCTTC	TRBJ2-1	16	TRBV7-8	TRBD2	.
CARRKKDRVGIEKLFF	TGTGCCAGACGTAAGAAAGACAGGGTTGGGATTGAAAAACTGTTTTTT	TRBJ1-4	16	TRBV6-4	TRBD1	.
CASSTPQGARDGYTF	TGTGCCAGCAGTACCCCACAGGGGGCGCGAGATGGCTACACCTTC	TRBJ1-2	15	TRBV6-5	TRBD1	.
CATEGTGGARTEAFF	TGTGCCACAGAAGGGACAGGGGGCGCGAGGACTGAAGCTTTCTTT	TRBJ1-1	15	TRBV24-1	TRBD1	.
CASSLGGQGDTGELFF	TGTGCCAGCAGCCTGGGTGGGCAGGGGGACACCGGGGAGCTGTTTTTT	TRBJ2-2	16	TRBV5-4	TRBD1	.
CSVEDPGEQYF	TGCAGCGTTGAAGATCCCGGGGAGCAGTACTTC	TRBJ2-7	11	TRBV29-1	.	.
CASSPVQTGLDTDTQYF	TGTGCCAGCAGCCCTGTTCAGACGGGACTCGACACAGATACGCAGTATTTT	TRBJ2-3	17	TRBV5-4	.	.
CASTTGVDHEQYF	TGTGCCAGCACCACCGGGGTAGACCACGAGCAGTACTTC	TRBJ2-7	13	TRBV6-5	.	.
CASSPRFSGGAYEQFF	TGTGCCAGCAGCCCCCGTTTTAGCGGGGGGGCTTATGAGCAGTTCTTC	TRBJ2-1	16	TRBV3-1/TRBV3-2	TRBD2	.
CASSPNPGGRGNQPQHF	TGTGCCAGTAGTCCTAATCCAGGGGGCAGGGGCAATCAGCCCCAGCATTTT	TRBJ1-5	17	TRBV19	TRBD1	.
CASSRGTGGGTGELFF	TGCGCCAGCAGCCGAGGGACAGGGGGCGGCACCGGGGAGCTGTTTTTT	TRBJ2-2	16	TRBV4-1	TRBD1	once
CASSLTSASTLDTQYF	TGTGCCAGCAGCCTGACTAGCGCCTCGACCTTAGATACGCAGTATTTT	TRBJ2-3	16	TRBV11-2	TRBD2	.
CASSRGQGASYEQYF	TGTGCCAGTAGTCGGGGACAGGGGGCTTCCTACGAGCAGTACTTC	TRBJ2-7	15	TRBV19	TRBD1	.
CASSQDLQSNQPQHF	TGTGCCAGCAGCCAAGATTTACAGAGCAATCAGCCCCAGCATTTT	TRBJ1-5	15	TRBV4-2	.	few
CASSGQGPYEQYF	TGTGCCAGCAGCGGACAGGGTCCCTACGAGCAGTACTTC	TRBJ2-7	13	TRBV2	TRBD1	.
CASSRDRDRGNSPLHF	TGTGCCAGCAGCCGAGATCGGGACAGAGGGAATTCACCCCTCCACTTT	TRBJ1-6	16	TRBV7-9	TRBD1	.
CASSLTGVYGYTF	TGTGCCAGCAGTTTAACGGGGGTCTATGGCTACACCTTC	TRBJ1-2	13	TRBV28	.	.
CASSYRGGAGQPQHF	TGTGCCAGCAGTTACCGTGGGGGCGCCGGTCAGCCCCAGCATTTT	TRBJ1-5	15	TRBV6-5	.	.
CATSRAVGVGNSPLHF	TGTGCCACCAGCAGGGCTGTAGGGGTCGGTAATTCACCCCTCCACTTT	TRBJ1-6	16	TRBV15	.	.
CASSGGQGDSGYTF	TGCGCCAGCAGCGGGGGACAGGGCGACTCTGGCTACACCTTC	TRBJ1-2	14	TRBV5-1	TRBD1	few
CASSLGLAGTYEQYF	TGTGCCAGCAGCTTGGGACTAGCGGGGACCTACGAGCAGTACTTC	TRBJ2-7	15	TRBV5-5	TRBD2	.
CASSPRAGGVNTEAFF	TGTGCCAGCAGCCCCCGCGCAGGGGGCGTGAACACTGAAGCTTTCTTT	TRBJ1-1	16	TRBV5-5	TRBD1	.
CASSKAEQSSGNTIYF	TGTGCCAGCAGCAAAGCCGAACAGAGCTCTGGAAACACCATATATTTT	TRBJ1-3	16	TRBV21-1	.	.
CASSEGGLAGLGETQYF	TGTGCCAGCAGTGAAGGAGGTCTAGCGGGGCTGGGAGAGACCCAGTACTTC	TRBJ2-5	17	TRBV25-1	TRBD2	.
CASSEVSGPVVTQYF	TGTGCCAGCAGCGAAGTATCAGGGCCCGTAGTGACCCAGTACTTC	TRBJ2-5	15	TRBV21-1	.	.
CASRVGGGASYEQYF	TGTGCCAGCCGCGTCGGGGGGGGAGCCTCCTACGAGCAGTACTTC	TRBJ2-7	15	TRBV28	TRBD2	.
CSVGGLQWNSHEQYF	TGCAGCGTTGGGGGACTTCAATGGAACAGCCACGAGCAGTACTTC	TRBJ2-7	15	TRBV29-1	.	once
CASSSGIYNEQFF	TGTGCCAGCTCGAGCGGCATCTACAATGAGCAGTTCTTC	TRBJ2-1	13	TRBV2	.	.
CASSFDQGSAKYNEQFF	TGTGCCAGCAGTTTCGACCAGGGGTCCGCAAAATACAATGAGCAGTTCTTC	TRBJ2-1	17	TRBV27	.	.
CASSESRRGQVNGYTF	TGTGCCAGCAGTGAATCGAGGAGGGGACAGGTAAATGGCTACACCTTC	TRBJ1-2	16	TRBV6-1	TRBD1	.
CASRRLDSPRETQYF	TGTGCCAGCCGAAGACTGGACAGTCCTCGGGAGACCCAGTACTTC	TRBJ2-5	15	TRBV2	.	.
CASSPGDSNQPQHF	TGTGCCAGCAGCCCGGGAGATAGCAATCAGCCCCAGCATTTT	TRBJ1-5	14	TRBV5-4	.	.
CASSFAAYNEQFF	TGTGCCAGCAGTTTTGCGGCCTACAATGAGCAGTTCTTC	TRBJ2-1	13	TRBV6-5	.	.
CASSPTTSGVYEQYF	TGCGCCAGCAGCCCTACTACTAGCGGAGTTTACGAGCAGTACTTC	TRBJ2-7	15	TRBV5-1	TRBD2	few
CASSSVDSGRGYNEQFF	TGTGCCAGCAGCTCCGTCGATAGCGGGAGGGGCTACAATGAGCAGTTCTTC	TRBJ2-1	17	TRBV7-6	TRBD2	.